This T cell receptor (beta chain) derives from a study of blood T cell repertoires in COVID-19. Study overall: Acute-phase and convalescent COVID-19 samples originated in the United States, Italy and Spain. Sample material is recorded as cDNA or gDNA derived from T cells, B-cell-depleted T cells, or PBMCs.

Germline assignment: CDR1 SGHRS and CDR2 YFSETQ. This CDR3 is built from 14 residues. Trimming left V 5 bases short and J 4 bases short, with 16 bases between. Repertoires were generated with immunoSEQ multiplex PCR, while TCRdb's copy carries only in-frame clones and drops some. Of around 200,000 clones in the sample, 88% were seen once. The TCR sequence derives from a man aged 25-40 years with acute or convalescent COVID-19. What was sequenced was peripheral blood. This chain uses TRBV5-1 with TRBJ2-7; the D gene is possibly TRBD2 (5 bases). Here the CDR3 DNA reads TGCGCCAGCAGGCCGGGGAGCCCGGTATACGAGCAGTACTTC. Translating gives CASRPGSPVYEQYF.